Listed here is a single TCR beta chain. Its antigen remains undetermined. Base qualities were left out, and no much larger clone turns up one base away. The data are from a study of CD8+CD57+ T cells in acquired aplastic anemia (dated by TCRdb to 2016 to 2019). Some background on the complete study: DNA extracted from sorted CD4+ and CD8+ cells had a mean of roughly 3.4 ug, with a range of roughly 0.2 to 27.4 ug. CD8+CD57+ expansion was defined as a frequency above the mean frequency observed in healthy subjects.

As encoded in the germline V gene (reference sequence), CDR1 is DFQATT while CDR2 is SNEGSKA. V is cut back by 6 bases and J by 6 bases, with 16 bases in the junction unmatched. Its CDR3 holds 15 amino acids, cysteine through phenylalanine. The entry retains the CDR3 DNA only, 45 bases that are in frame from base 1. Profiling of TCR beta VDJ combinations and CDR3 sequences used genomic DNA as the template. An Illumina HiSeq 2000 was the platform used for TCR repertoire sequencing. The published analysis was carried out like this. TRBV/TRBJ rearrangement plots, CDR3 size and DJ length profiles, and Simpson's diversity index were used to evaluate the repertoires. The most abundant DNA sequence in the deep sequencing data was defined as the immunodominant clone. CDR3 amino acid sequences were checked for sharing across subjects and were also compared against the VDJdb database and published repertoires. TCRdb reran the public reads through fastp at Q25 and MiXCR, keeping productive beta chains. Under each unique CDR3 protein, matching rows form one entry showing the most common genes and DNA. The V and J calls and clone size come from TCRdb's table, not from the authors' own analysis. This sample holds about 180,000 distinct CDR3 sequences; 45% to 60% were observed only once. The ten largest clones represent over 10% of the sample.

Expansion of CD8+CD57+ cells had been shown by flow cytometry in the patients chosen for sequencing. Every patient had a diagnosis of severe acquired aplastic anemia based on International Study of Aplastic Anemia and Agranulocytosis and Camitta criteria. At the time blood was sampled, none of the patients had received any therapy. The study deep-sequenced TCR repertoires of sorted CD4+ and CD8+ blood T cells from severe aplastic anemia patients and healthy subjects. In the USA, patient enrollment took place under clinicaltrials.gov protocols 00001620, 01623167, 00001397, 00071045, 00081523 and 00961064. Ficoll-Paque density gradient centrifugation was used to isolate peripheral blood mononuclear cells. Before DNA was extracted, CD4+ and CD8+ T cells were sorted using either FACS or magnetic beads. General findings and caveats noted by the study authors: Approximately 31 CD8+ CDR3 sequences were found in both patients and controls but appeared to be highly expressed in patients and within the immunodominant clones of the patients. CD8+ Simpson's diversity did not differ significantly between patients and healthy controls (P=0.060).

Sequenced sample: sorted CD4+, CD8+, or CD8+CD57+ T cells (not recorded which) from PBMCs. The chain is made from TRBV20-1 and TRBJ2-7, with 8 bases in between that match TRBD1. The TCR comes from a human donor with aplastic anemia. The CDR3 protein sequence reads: CSALIQGASSGEQYF. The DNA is TGCAGTGCCTTAATCCAGGGGGCAAGCTCGGGCGAGCAGTACTTC.